These 10 T cell receptor beta chains originate from one sample sequenced in a study of shared clonotypes between healthy human individuals. Method: immunoSEQ multiplex PCR; TCRdb's copy keeps in-frame clones and lacks some. The sample lists 1.5 million to 2.5 million clones, just under 95% seen once, with roughly 1.2% in the top ten. CD45RO negativity and positive selection for CCR7 defined naive CD8 cells, a population that excluded terminally differentiated effector memory CD45RA+ cells. What was sequenced was naive CD8+ T cells sorted from blood. Receptor source: a man between 18 and 35 years old in good health.

The V gene is TRBV27, the J gene TRBJ2-7; no firm D call. The CDR3 runs to 14 residues. The V end lost 8 bases, the J end lost 0 bases, and 14 bases lay between the germline ends. In germline, CDR1 is MNHEY, CDR2 SMNVEV (reference sequence). The CDR3 DNA reads TGTGCCAGCGCCATTGCATGGGGCTCCTACGAGCAGTACTTC. This sequence encodes CASAIAWGSYEQYF.

V and J are TRBV15 and TRBJ2-1; TRBD2 aligns across 8 bases. V lost 3 bases, J lost 6 bases, and 4 bases stayed unmatched. Germline loops: CDR1 LNHNV, CDR2 YYDKDF (reference sequence). This CDR3 comprises 14 residues. The CDR3 DNA reads TGTGCCACCAGCAGGGGGACTAGTCTCAATGAGCAGTTCTTC. This gives the protein CATSRGTSLNEQFF. Full variable domain (missing parts from reference TRBV15 and TRBJ2-1): DAMVIQNPRYQVTQFGKPVTLSCSQTLNHNVMYWYQQKSSQAPKLLFHYYDKDFNNEADTPDNFQSRRPNTSFCFLDIRSPGLGDTAMYLCATSRGTSLNEQFFGPGTRLTVL.

The chain has TRBV2 and TRBJ2-4; 7 bases are a match to TRBD2. Unmatched junction bases numbered 3, after V lost 4 bases and J lost 0 bases. The CDR3 extends over 15 amino acids. Germline CDR1 SNHLY, CDR2 FYNNEI. DNA of the CDR3: TGTGCCAGCAGTGGTGCGGGGGTAGCCAAAAACATTCAGTACTTC. It is translated as CASSGAGVAKNIQYF. The entire variable domain, with the rest obtained from reference TRBV2 and TRBJ2-4, is as follows: EPEVTQTPSHQVTQMGQEVILRCVPISNHLYFYWYRQILGQKVEFLVSFYNNEISEKSEIFDDQFSVERPDGSNFTLKIRSTKLEDSAMYFCASSGAGVAKNIQYFGAGTRLSVL.

This chain links TRBV7-8 with TRBJ1-5; D may be TRBD1 (5 bases). The CDR3 is made up of 15 amino acids. The germline V and J ends were trimmed by 3 bases and 0 bases, with 9 bases remaining between them. Germline CDR1 SGHVS, CDR2 FQNEAQ. The CDR3 protein is CASSFEGYSNQPQHF. In DNA form, the CDR3 reads TGTGCCAGCAGCTTTGAGGGGTATAGCAATCAGCCCCAGCATTTT.

V gene TRBV4-1 combines with J gene TRBJ2-7; weak D call: TRBD2 (6 bases). Germline lookup yields CDR1 MGHRA and CDR2 YSYEKL. This CDR3 contains 15 residues. V was cut by 2 bases and J by 2 bases, with 13 bases left in between. The CDR3 loop is CASSQKSGLTYEQYF. In nucleotides, the CDR3 is TGCGCCAGCAGCCAAAAGAGCGGGCTCACCTACGAGCAGTACTTC.

Worth noting for this clone: The identical CDR3 is also encoded by other nucleotide sequences in the sample. The chain joins TRBV5-6 to TRBJ2-1; D gene uncertain. The CDR3 runs to 13 residues. Germline assignment: CDR1 SGHDT and CDR2 YYEEEE. Trimming cost V 0 bases and J 2 bases, with 3 bases left between them. The CDR3 DNA is TGTGCCAGCAGCTTGGACACCTACAATGAGCAGTTCTTC. Amino acids: CASSLDTYNEQFF.

The CDR3 protein is CASSNSGRQGNNQPQHF. CDR3 DNA sequence: TGTGCCAGCAGCAATTCTGGTCGACAGGGAAACAATCAGCCCCAGCATTTT. The rearrangement uses TRBV7-8 and TRBJ1-5; TRBD1 matches 7 bases. The CDR3 is 17 residues long. Germline CDR1 is SGHVS and CDR2 is FQNEAQ. Losses at the gene ends were 5 bases for V and 3 bases for J; bases not matched to a gene: 13.

V usage is TRBV7-9 and J usage is TRBJ2-5, with TRBD2 matching over 7 bases. CDR3 length: 16 residues. Germline V gene data show CDR1 as SEHNR and CDR2 as FQNEAQ (reference sequence). V shed 3 bases and J 2 bases; nucleotides not matched to a gene: 9. CDR3 nucleotides: TGTGCCAGCAGCTTTCTCTCGGGGGGTCATCAAGAGACCCAGTACTTC. Its translation: CASSFLSGGHQETQYF.

This clone appeared once. The V call is TRBV6-1, the J call TRBJ1-1; no clear D. The CDR3 spans 16 residues. CDR1 MNHNS and CDR2 SASEGT come from the germline V gene. The ends were cut back, 2 bases at V and 0 bases at J, with 13 bases in the middle. CDR3 sequence (DNA): TGTGCCAGCAGTGAATTGGGATTTTTCATGAACACTGAAGCTTTCTTT. It encodes CASSELGFFMNTEAFF.

This chain links TRBV19 with TRBJ2-3; D remains unclear. The CDR3 has 15 amino acids. Germline values: CDR1 LNHDA, CDR2 SQIVND (reference sequence). V dropped 6 bases and J dropped 0 bases, with 13 bases sitting between them. CDR3 protein: CASRAIHPSTDTQYF. The CDR3 bases are TGTGCCAGTAGGGCTATACACCCTAGCACAGATACGCAGTATTTT.